These 7 T cell receptor beta chains originate from one sample sequenced in a study of cytomegalovirus exposure and HLA in healthy donors. Profiling relied on immunoSEQ multiplex PCR, and the TCRdb table lists in-frame clones only, not all of them. The sample yields about 220,000 clones, around 90% seen once. Sequencing used PBMCs. The receptors derive from a woman aged 18-30 years in good health and CMV-seronegative.

The chain joins TRBV28 to TRBJ2-1; tentatively, D is TRBD2 (5 bases). V lost 8 bases, J lost 7 bases, and 12 bases lay in between. The V gene's germline CDR1 is MDHEN and CDR2 SYDVKM. This CDR3 is built from 12 residues. CDR3 sequence: CASSPRENEQFF. DNA of the CDR3: TGTGCCAGCTCCCCGAGGGAGAATGAGCAGTTCTTC.

This clone has more than one count but fewer than ten. The chain has TRBV2 and TRBJ1-2; 7 nucleotides line up with TRBD1. CDR1 is SNHLY, CDR2 FYNNEI, per germline. There are 13 residues in the CDR3. Losses at the gene ends were 5 bases for V and 4 bases for J; bases not matched to a gene: 4. CDR3 protein: CASSPGDSYGYTF. The CDR3 DNA sequence: TGTGCCAGCAGTCCCGGGGACAGCTATGGCTACACCTTC. Full variable domain (remainder filled in from reference TRBV2 and TRBJ1-2): EPEVTQTPSHQVTQMGQEVILRCVPISNHLYFYWYRQILGQKVEFLVSFYNNEISEKSEIFDDQFSVERPDGSNFTLKIRSTKLEDSAMYFCASSPGDSYGYTFGSGTRLTVV.

This chain joins TRBV19 and TRBJ2-2; 12 bases match TRBD2. V shed 6 bases and J 6 bases; nucleotides not matched to a gene: 5. This CDR3 has 15 residues. Looked up from germline, CDR1 is LNHDA and CDR2 is SQIVND (reference sequence). CDR3 residues: CASRGLAGWPGELFF. The CDR3 DNA sequence: TGTGCCAGTAGGGGACTAGCGGGCTGGCCCGGGGAGCTGTTTTTT.

This chain connects TRBV27 to TRBJ2-7, with 15 bases matching TRBD2. CDR3 length: 18 amino acids. Trimming took 2 bases from V and 3 from J; bases not matched to a gene: 8. Germline V gene data show CDR1 as MNHEY and CDR2 as SMNVEV (reference sequence). CDR3 loop: CASSLRTGLAGGFYEQYF. The DNA for the CDR3 is TGTGCCAGCAGTTTACGAACGGGACTAGCGGGAGGTTTCTACGAGCAGTACTTC.

This rearrangement joins TRBV6-5 to TRBJ2-7; 10 bases match TRBD1. V was pared by 10 bases and J by 1 base, with 7 bases of the junction left unmatched. The CDR3 contains 14 residues. Germline lookup yields CDR1 MNHEY and CDR2 SVGAGI. Here the CDR3 DNA reads TGTGCCACGAGAAGGGACAGGGGTTCCTACGAGCAGTACTTC. Its protein is CATRRDRGSYEQYF.

This clone was seen more than once but under ten times. The chain combines TRBV19 with TRBJ1-2, with D unresolved. V dropped 4 bases and J dropped 2 bases, with 17 bases sitting between them. The CDR3 totals 16 residues. Germline CDR1 reads LNHDA; CDR2 reads SQIVND (reference sequence). CDR3 protein: CASSTRMDSVNYGYTF. The CDR3 DNA reads TGTGCCAGTAGTACCCGAATGGACTCCGTAAACTATGGCTACACCTTC.

The DNA of the CDR3 is TGCGCCAGCAGCCACCCAATAGCTGGGGGCTGGACCGGGGAGCTGTTTTTT. Encoded protein: CASSHPIAGGWTGELFF. The chain combines TRBV4-1 with TRBJ2-2; D may be TRBD1 (6 bases). Germline V gene lookup returns CDR1 MGHRA and CDR2 YSYEKL. CDR3 size: 17 residues. V lost 3 bases and J lost 5, with 19 bases in between.